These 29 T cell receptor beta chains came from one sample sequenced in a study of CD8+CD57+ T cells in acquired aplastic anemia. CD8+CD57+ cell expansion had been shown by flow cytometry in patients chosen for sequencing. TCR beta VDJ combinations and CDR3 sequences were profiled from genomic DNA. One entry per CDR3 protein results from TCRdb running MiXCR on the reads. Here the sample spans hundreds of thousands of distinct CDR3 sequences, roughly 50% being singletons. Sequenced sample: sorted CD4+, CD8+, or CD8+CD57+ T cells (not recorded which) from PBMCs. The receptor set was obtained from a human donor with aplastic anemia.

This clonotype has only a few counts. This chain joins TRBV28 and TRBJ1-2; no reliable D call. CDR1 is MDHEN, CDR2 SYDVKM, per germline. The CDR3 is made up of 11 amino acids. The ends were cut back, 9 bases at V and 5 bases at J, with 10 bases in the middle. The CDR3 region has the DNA TGTGCCAGTATGGGTGGTTATGGCTACACCTTC. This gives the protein CASMGGYGYTF.

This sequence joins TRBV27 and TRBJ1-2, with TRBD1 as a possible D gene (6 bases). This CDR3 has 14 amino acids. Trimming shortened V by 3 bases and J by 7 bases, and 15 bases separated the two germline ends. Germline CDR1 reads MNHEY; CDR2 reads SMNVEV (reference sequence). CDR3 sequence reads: CASSFQQGSGGYTF. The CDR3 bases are TGTGCCAGCAGTTTCCAACAGGGCAGCGGTGGCTACACCTTC.

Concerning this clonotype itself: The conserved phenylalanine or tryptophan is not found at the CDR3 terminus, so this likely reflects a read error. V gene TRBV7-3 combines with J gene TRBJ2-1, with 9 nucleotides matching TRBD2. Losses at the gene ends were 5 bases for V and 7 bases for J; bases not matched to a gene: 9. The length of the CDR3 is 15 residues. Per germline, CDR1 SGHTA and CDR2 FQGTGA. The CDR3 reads CASSQGGLARNEQFL. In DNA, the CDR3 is TGTGCCAGCAGCCAAGGCGGACTAGCGAGGAATGAGCAGTTCCTC.

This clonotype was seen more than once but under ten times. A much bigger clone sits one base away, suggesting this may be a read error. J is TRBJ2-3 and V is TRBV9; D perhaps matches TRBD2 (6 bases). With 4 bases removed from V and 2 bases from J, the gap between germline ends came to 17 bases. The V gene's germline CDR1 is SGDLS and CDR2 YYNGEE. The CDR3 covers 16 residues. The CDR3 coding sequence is TGTGCCAGCAGCTTGGGGACTGGCGGGTCCACAGATACGCAGTATTTT. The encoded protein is CASSLGTGGSTDTQYF.

This CDR3 reads CSAIREAWEQYF. The CDR3 DNA reads TGCAGTGCTATCCGAGAAGCGTGGGAGCAGTACTTC. This chain connects TRBV20-1 to TRBJ2-7; D is uncertain. This CDR3 contains 12 residues. The germline V gene has CDR1 DFQATT and CDR2 SNEGSKA (reference sequence). Trimming took off 4 bases at V and 7 bases at J, with 14 bases between the two ends.

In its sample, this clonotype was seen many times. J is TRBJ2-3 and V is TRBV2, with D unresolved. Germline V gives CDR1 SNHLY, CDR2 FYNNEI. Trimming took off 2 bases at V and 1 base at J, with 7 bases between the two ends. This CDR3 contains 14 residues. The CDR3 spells CASSENSGTDTQYF. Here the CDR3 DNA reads TGTGCCAGCAGTGAAAACTCAGGCACAGATACGCAGTATTTT.

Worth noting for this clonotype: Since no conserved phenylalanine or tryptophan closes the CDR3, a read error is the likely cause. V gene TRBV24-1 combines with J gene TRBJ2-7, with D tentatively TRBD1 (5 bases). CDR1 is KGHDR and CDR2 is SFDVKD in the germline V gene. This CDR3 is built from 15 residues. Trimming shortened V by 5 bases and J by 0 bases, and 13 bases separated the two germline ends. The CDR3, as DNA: TGTGCCACCAGTGGCTTCGGGCAGGGCTCCTACGAGCAGTACTCC. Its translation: CATSGFGQGSYEQYS.

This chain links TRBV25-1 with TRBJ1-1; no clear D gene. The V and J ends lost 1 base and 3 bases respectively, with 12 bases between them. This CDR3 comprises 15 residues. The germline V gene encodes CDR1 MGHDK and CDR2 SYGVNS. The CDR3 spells CASSECLGSHTEAFF. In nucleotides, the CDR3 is TGTGCCAGCAGTGAATGTTTGGGCAGCCACACTGAAGCTTTCTTT.

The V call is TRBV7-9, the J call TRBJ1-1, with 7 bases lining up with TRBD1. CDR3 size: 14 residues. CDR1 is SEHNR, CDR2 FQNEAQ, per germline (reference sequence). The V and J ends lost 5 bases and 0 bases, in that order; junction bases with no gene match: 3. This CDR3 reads CASSPGGLNTEAFF. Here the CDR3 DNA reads TGTGCCAGCAGCCCAGGGGGGCTGAACACTGAAGCTTTCTTT.

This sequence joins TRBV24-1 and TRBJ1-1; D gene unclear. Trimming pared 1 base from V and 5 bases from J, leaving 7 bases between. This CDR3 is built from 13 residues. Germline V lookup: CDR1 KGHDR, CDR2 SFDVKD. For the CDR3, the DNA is TGTGCCACCAGTGATTTCTTGGGGACTGAAGCTTTCTTT. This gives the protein CATSDFLGTEAFF.

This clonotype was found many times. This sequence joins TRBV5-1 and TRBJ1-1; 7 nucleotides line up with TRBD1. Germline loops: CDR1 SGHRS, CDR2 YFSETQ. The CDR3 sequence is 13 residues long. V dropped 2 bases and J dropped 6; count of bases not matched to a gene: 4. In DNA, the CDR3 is TGCGCCAGCAGCTTAGGCCAGGGGGCTGAAGCTTTCTTT. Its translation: CASSLGQGAEAFF.

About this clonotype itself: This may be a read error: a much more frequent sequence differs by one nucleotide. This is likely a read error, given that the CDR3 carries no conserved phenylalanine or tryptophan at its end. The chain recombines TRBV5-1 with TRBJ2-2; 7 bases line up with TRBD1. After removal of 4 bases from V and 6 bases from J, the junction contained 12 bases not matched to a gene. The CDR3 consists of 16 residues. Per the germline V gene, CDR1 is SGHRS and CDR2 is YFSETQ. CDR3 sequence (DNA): TGCGCCAGCAGCAAGATAGCTGACAGGGTGGCCGGGGAGCTGTTTCTT. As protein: CASSKIADRVAGELFL.

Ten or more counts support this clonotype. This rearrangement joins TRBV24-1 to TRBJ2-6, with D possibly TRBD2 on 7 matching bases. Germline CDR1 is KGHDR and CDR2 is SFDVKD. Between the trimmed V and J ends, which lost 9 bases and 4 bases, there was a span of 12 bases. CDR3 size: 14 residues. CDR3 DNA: TGTGCCACCCGACGGGGGGCAGGGGCCAACGTCCTGACTTTC. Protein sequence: CATRRGAGANVLTF.

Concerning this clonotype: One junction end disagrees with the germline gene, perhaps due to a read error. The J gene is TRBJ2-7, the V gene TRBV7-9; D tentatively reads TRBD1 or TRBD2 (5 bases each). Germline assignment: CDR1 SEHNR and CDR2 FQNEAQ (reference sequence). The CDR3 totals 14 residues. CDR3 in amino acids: CASSLSGGIDEQYF. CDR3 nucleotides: TGCGCCAGCAGCTTGTCTGGGGGTATCGACGAGCAGTACTTC. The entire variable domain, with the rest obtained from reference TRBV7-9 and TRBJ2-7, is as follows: DTGVSQNPRHKITKRGQNVTFRCDPISEHNRLYWYRQTLGQGPEFLTYFQNEAQLEKSRLLSDRFSAERPKGSFSTLEIQRTEQGDSAMYLCASSLSGGIDEQYFGPGTRLTVT.

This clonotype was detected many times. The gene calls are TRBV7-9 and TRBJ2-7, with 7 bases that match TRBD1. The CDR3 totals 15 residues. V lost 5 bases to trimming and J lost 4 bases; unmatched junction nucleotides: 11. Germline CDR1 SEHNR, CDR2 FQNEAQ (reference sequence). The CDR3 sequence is CASSRITPTGYEQYF. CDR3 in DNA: TGTGCCAGCAGCCGAATAACCCCGACAGGGTACGAGCAGTACTTC.

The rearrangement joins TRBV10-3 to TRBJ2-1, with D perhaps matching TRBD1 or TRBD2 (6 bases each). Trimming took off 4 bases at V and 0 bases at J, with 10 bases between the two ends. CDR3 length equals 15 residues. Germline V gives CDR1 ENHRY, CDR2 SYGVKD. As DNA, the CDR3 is TGTGCCATCAGTGGGGGGGCCCCCTCCTACAATGAGCAGTTCTTC. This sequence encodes CAISGGAPSYNEQFF.

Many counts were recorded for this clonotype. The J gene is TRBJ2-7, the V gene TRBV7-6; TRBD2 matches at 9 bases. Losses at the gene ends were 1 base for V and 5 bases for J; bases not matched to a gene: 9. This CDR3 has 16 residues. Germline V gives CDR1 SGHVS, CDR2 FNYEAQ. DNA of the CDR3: TGTGCCAGCAGCTTAGATGCGGCTAGCGGGGCGCACGAGCAGTACTTC. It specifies CASSLDAASGAHEQYF. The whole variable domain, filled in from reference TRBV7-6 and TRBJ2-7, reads GAGVSQSPRYKVTKRGQDVALRCDPISGHVSLYWYRQALGQGPEFLTYFNYEAQQDKSGLPNDRFSAERPEGSISTLTIQRTEQRDSAMYRCASSLDAASGAHEQYFGPGTRLTVT.

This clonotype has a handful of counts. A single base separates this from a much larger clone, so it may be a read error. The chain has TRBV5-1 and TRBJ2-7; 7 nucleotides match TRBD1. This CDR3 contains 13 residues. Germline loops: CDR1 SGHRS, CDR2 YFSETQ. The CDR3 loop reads CASSSGTVYEQCF. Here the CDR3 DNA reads TGCGCCAGCAGCTCAGGGACAGTCTACGAGCAGTGCTTC.

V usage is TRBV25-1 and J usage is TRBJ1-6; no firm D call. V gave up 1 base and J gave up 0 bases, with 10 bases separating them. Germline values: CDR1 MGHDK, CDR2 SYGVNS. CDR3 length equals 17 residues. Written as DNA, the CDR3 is TGTGCCAGCAGTGAATCTCGGGAGAGCTCCTATAATTCACCCCTCCACTTT. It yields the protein CASSESRESSYNSPLHF.

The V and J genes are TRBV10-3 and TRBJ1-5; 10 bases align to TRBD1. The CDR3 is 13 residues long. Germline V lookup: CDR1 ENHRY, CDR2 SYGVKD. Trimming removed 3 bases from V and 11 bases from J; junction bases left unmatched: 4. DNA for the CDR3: TGTGCCATCAGTGATGGGGACAGGGGTGCCCAGCATTTT. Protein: CAISDGDRGAQHF.

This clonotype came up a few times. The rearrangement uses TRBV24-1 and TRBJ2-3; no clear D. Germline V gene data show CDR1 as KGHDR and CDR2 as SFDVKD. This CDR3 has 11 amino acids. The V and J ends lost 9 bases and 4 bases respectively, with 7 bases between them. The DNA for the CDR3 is TGTGCCACCCATGACGCAGATACGCAGTATTTT. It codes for CATHDADTQYF.

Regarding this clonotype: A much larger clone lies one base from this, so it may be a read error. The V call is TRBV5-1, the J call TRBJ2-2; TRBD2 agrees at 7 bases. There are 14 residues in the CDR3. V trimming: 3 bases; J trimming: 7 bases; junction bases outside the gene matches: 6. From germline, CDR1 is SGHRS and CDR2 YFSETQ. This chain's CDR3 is CASSYGGGSGELFF. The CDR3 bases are TGCGCCAGCAGCTATGGCGGGGGAAGCGGGGAGCTGTTTTTT.

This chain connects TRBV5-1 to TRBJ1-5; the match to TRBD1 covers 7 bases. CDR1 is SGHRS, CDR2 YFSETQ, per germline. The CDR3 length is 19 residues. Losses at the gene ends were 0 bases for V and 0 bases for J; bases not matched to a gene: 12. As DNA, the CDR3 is TGCGCCAGCAGCTTGGGGGAAGGGGGCGACTTTTATAGCAATCAGCCCCAGCATTTT. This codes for CASSLGEGGDFYSNQPQHF.

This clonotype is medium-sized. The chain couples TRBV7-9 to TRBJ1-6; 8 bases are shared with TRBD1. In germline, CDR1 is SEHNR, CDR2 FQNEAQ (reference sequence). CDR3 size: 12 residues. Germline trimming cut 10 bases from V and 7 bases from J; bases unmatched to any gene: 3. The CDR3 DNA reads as TGTGCCACCGGGACAGGCAATTCACCCCTCCACTTT. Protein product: CATGTGNSPLHF. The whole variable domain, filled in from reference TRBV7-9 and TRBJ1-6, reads DTGVSQNPRHKITKRGQNVTFRCDPISEHNRLYWYRQTLGQGPEFLTYFQNEAQLEKSRLLSDRFSAERPKGSFSTLEIQRTEQGDSAMYLCATGTGNSPLHFGNGTRLTVT.

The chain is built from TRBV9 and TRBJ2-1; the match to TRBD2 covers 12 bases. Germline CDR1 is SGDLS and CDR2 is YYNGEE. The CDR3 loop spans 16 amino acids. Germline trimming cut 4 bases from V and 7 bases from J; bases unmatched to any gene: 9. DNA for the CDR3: TGTGCCAGCAGCTCACGGTCTAGCGGGAGGGGTAATGAGCAGTTCTTC. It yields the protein CASSSRSSGRGNEQFF.

The chain's CDR3 is CATSASDTQYF. CDR3 bases: TGTGCCACCAGTGCTTCAGATACGCAGTATTTT. V usage is TRBV24-1 and J usage is TRBJ2-3; D uncertain. The CDR3 runs to 11 residues. The V and J ends lost 5 bases and 4 bases respectively, with 3 bases between them. Germline V lookup: CDR1 KGHDR, CDR2 SFDVKD.

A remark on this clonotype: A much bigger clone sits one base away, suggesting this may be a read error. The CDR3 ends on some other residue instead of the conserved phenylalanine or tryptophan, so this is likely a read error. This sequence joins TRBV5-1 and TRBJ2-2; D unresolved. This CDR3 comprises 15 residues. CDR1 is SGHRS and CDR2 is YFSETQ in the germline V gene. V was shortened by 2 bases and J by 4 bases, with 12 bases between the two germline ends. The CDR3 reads CASSLTRMGTGELFL. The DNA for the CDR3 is TGCGCCAGCAGCTTAACAAGGATGGGCACCGGGGAGCTGTTTCTT.

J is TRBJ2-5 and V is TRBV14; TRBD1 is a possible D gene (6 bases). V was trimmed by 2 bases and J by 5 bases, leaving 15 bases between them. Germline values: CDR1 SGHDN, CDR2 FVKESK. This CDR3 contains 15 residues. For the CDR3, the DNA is TGTGCCAGCAGCCAATTTACAGGGAAGCTGGAGACCCAGTACTTC. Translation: CASSQFTGKLETQYF.

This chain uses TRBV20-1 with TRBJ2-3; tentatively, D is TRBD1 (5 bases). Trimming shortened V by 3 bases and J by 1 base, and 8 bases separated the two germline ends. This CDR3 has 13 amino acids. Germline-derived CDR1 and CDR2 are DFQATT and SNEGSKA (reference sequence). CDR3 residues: CSARGQGTDTQYF. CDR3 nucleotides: TGCAGTGCTAGGGGGCAGGGCACAGATACGCAGTATTTT.